This T cell receptor (beta chain) was sequenced for a study of response to subunit inactivated influenza vaccine. General study points: It was suggested by the authors that few new T cells are recruited by each seasonal influenza vaccination.

From the RT-PCR reads, TCRdb called clonotypes with MiXCR, one entry per CDR3 protein. The repertoire has more than 700,000 distinct CDR3 sequences, 21% of them found once; the top ten carry about a tenth. Germline V gene data show CDR1 as LGHNA and CDR2 as YNFKEQ. The CDR3 has 14 amino acids. Germline trimming cut 5 bases from V and 3 bases from J; bases unmatched to any gene: 4. In the case of this clonotype: The antigen is undetermined.

The receptor was isolated from a man aged 50 to 59 who received an inactivated influenza vaccine. The sample in question was PBMCs from blood, obtained roughly 5 days after vaccination. The chain uses TRBV4-2 and TRBJ1-1; 9 bases line up with TRBD1. DNA for the CDR3: TGTGCCAGCAGCAGGACAGGGGACTACACTGAAGCTTTCTTT. It yields the protein CASSRTGDYTEAFF.